The 13 T cell receptor beta chains below come from one sample, sequenced in a study of a mutant IDH1 vaccine in newly diagnosed glioma. As for time point: baseline, week 1 (first vaccination visit). Treatment described: pre-vaccination baseline after standard-of-care therapy. Produced via immunoSEQ multiplex PCR; TCRdb's table is partial and in-frame only. The sample lists about 92,000 clones; 83% were seen once. Sequences were derived from PBMCs, sampled from a glioma patient treated with radiotherapy, temozolomide or both. All receptors derive from a woman between 50 and 59 years old with glioma.

The V and J genes are TRBV7-2 and TRBJ1-1; 8 nucleotides align to TRBD1. The germline CDR1 and CDR2 sequences are SGHTA and FQGNSA. The length of the CDR3 is 14 residues. Trimming removed 4 bases from V and 6 bases from J; junction bases left unmatched: 7. The CDR3 loop reads CASSSQGARAEAFF. In DNA, the CDR3 is TGTGCCAGCAGCTCGCAGGGGGCGCGGGCTGAAGCTTTCTTT.

This rearrangement joins TRBV27 to TRBJ1-2, with D perhaps matching TRBD1 (5 bases). This CDR3 region has 14 residues. The germline V gene has CDR1 MNHEY and CDR2 SMNVEV (reference sequence). Trimming pared 5 bases from V and 4 bases from J, leaving 14 bases between. CDR3 residues: CASSPGTLRYGYTF. The DNA of the CDR3 is TGTGCCAGCAGTCCCGGGACTCTACGCTATGGCTACACCTTC.

The count of this clone is one. The chain links TRBV5-1 to TRBJ1-6, with a tentative D call TRBD1 (5 bases). The CDR3 totals 14 residues. Germline V gene sequence: CDR1 SGHRS, CDR2 YFSETQ. V lost 2 bases, J lost 7 bases, and 10 bases lay in between. The CDR3 region is CASSFDGGNSPLHF. For the CDR3, the DNA is TGCGCCAGCAGCTTTGACGGGGGAAATTCACCCCTCCACTTT.

The chain employs TRBV7-9 and TRBJ1-6, with TRBD1 matching over 8 bases. Per the germline V gene, CDR1 is SEHNR and CDR2 is FQNEAQ (reference sequence). The CDR3 length is 15 residues. V shed 5 bases, J shed 7 bases, and the junction held 7 bases outside the gene matches. The CDR3 protein is CASSRIDRGNSPLHF. CDR3 nucleotides: TGTGCCAGCAGCCGAATCGACAGGGGAAATTCACCCCTCCACTTT. Supplemented by reference TRBV7-9 and TRBJ1-6, the full variable domain reads DTGVSQNPRHKITKRGQNVTFRCDPISEHNRLYWYRQTLGQGPEFLTYFQNEAQLEKSRLLSDRFSAERPKGSFSTLEIQRTEQGDSAMYLCASSRIDRGNSPLHFGNGTRLTVT.

This clone came up a few times. The V and J genes are TRBV5-5 and TRBJ1-2; perhaps TRBD1 as D (6 bases). Looked up from germline, CDR1 is SGHKS and CDR2 is YYEKEE (reference sequence). CDR3 length: 15 residues. V lost 0 bases and J lost 2, with 11 bases in between. CDR3 bases: TGTGCCAGCAGCTTGGTGGCCACAGGGAACTATGGCTACACCTTC. It translates to CASSLVATGNYGYTF. Looking up the rest from reference TRBV5-5 and TRBJ1-2 gives the full variable domain: DAGVTQSPTHLIKTRGQQVTLRCSPISGHKSVSWYQQVLGQGPQFIFQYYEKEERGRGNFPDRFSARQFPNYSSELNVNALLLGDSALYLCASSLVATGNYGYTFGSGTRLTVV.

This CDR3 is CASSPGRNNYGYTF. CDR3 nucleotide sequence: TGCGCCAGCAGCCCGGGACGGAACAACTATGGCTACACCTTC. The chain links TRBV5-1 to TRBJ1-2; D might be TRBD1 (5 bases). V shed 4 bases and J shed 2 bases, with 12 bases lying between them. The CDR3 loop spans 14 amino acids. Germline V gives CDR1 SGHRS, CDR2 YFSETQ.

The genes are TRBV5-6 and TRBJ2-7; 11 positions match TRBD1. CDR3 length: 15 amino acids. Looked up from germline, CDR1 is SGHDT and CDR2 is YYEEEE. Unmatched junction bases numbered 5, after V lost 4 bases and J lost 2 bases. The CDR3 here is CASSPGTGGPYEQYF. The CDR3, as DNA: TGTGCCAGCAGCCCGGGGACAGGGGGACCCTACGAGCAGTACTTC.

This clone was recorded once. CDR3 sequence: CASSIERQGRTGNQPQHF. The CDR3 DNA reads as TGTGCCAGTAGTATTGAACGGCAGGGTCGTACGGGGAATCAGCCCCAGCATTTT. This sequence joins TRBV19 and TRBJ1-5; tentatively, D is TRBD1 (5 bases). V dropped 3 bases and J dropped 4 bases, with 22 bases sitting between them. The length of the CDR3 is 18 residues. The germline gives CDR1 LNHDA, CDR2 SQIVND (reference sequence).

The chain combines TRBV6-1 with TRBJ1-2, with D possibly TRBD1 on 6 matching bases. The CDR3 contains 13 residues. Trimming left V 6 bases short and J 4 bases short, with 12 bases between. Germline V lookup: CDR1 MNHNS, CDR2 SASEGT. In nucleotides, the CDR3 is TGTGCCAGCAGCGCTGGACAGTTCTATGGCTACACCTTC. Its translation: CASSAGQFYGYTF.

The CDR3 nucleotides are TGTGCCAGCACCGCAGGGGGGGCGAACGACGAGCAGTACTTC. This encodes CASTAGGANDEQYF. V usage is TRBV6-1 and J usage is TRBJ2-7, with D perhaps given as TRBD1 or TRBD2 (7 bases each). This CDR3 spans 14 amino acids. V lost 7 bases, J lost 5 bases, and 18 bases lay in between. The germline CDR1 and CDR2 sequences are MNHNS and SASEGT.

This clone was detected a few times. The chain couples TRBV18 to TRBJ1-4; D remains ambiguous. CDR3 size: 12 residues. The germline gives CDR1 KGHSH, CDR2 LQKENI. V was cut by 6 bases and J by 3 bases, with 5 bases left in between. This CDR3 reads CASSRPNEKLFF. The CDR3 DNA sequence: TGTGCCAGCTCCAGGCCTAATGAAAAACTGTTTTTT.

The rearrangement links TRBV30 to TRBJ1-4; tentative D call: TRBD1 (5 bases). The CDR3 is made up of 13 amino acids. Per the germline V gene, CDR1 is GTSNPN and CDR2 is SVGIG (reference sequence). V lost 4 bases and J lost 6, with 12 bases in between. In DNA form, the CDR3 reads TGTGCCTGGAATCGGGGGAGTCATGAAAAACTGTTTTTT. Protein: CAWNRGSHEKLFF.

This chain connects TRBV9 to TRBJ1-5; no clear D. The CDR3 length is 13 residues. CDR1 and CDR2 (germline): SGDLS, YYNGEE. V was trimmed by 0 bases and J by 7 bases, leaving 8 bases between them. DNA of the CDR3: TGTGCCAGCAGCGTAGATGTGGAGCAGCCCCAGCATTTT. Residues: CASSVDVEQPQHF.